The rows below give T cell receptor beta chains drawn from one sample of a study of cytomegalovirus exposure and HLA in healthy donors. The method was immunoSEQ multiplex PCR; TCRdb's version includes in-frame clones alone and lacks a portion of them. Of 150,000 to 200,000 clones listed, 60% to 85% are singletons. Sequencing was performed on PBMCs. The receptors were gathered from a man aged 18 to 29 in good health and CMV-seronegative. Both conserved end residues are part of each CDR3. A D gene is named only where the DNA matches it firmly. The size entry is marked missing in some rows and otherwise reads once, few, many or a size class.

TRBJ1-1	once	TRBD1	TRBV27	TGTGCCAGCAGTCGTACAGGGGGCGCGACTGAAGCTTTCTTT	CASSRTGGATEAFF
TRBJ1-6	-	-	TRBV5-4	TGTGCCAGCAGCGCGGAGATGAATTCACCCCTCCACTTT	CASSAEMNSPLHF
TRBJ2-4	-	TRBD2	TRBV9	TGTGCCAGCAGCGTTCAAGCGGGGGCCAAAAACATTCAGTACTTC	CASSVQAGAKNIQYF
TRBJ2-7	-	TRBD1	TRBV5-8	TGTGCCAGCAGCTCGACAGGGTACGAGCAGTACTTC	CASSSTGYEQYF
TRBJ2-1	-	TRBD2	TRBV7-2	TGTGCCAGCACCCTTAGCGGGAGCTCCTACAATGAGCAGTTCTTC	CASTLSGSSYNEQFF
TRBJ2-7	-	TRBD2	TRBV7-9	TGTGCCAGCAGCTTAGTTACGGGGGGGCCTCGCGAGCAGTACTTC	CASSLVTGGPREQYF
TRBJ2-7	-	TRBD1	TRBV7-9	TGTGCCAGCAGCCTGGGACAGGGCCTCTACGAGCAGTACTTC	CASSLGQGLYEQYF
TRBJ1-2	-	-	TRBV5-1	TGCGCCAGCAGCTTGGGGGGGCAGGGGAACTATGGCTACACCTTC	CASSLGGQGNYGYTF
TRBJ2-5	once	TRBD1	TRBV5-6	TGTGCCAGCAGCGAGGACAGGGGACGGGGGGCCCAGTACTTC	CASSEDRGRGAQYF
TRBJ2-7	-	TRBD1	TRBV5-1	TGCGCCAGCAGCTTGGAAAGTCCGGGACAGGGCCCCTACGAGCAGTACTTC	CASSLESPGQGPYEQYF
TRBJ2-5	-	TRBD1	TRBV6-6	TGTGCCAGCAGACCCCTCCGACAGGGGGCAGGGGAGACCCAGTACTTC	CASRPLRQGAGETQYF
TRBJ1-1	-	-	TRBV9	TGTGCCAGCAGCGTAGCTGAGTGGACTGAAGCTTTCTTT	CASSVAEWTEAFF
TRBJ1-6	-	TRBD1	TRBV30	TGTGCCCTGACAGGGTCTCAACTTTATAATTCACCCCTCCACTTT	CALTGSQLYNSPLHF
TRBJ1-3	-	-	TRBV7-9	TGTGCCAGCAGCTTACGCTCGGACACCATATATTTT	CASSLRSDTIYF
TRBJ2-6	-	-	TRBV2	TGTGCCAGCACCCGGGATATGCGCTCTGGGGCCAACGTCCTGACTTTC	CASTRDMRSGANVLTF
TRBJ2-2	-	TRBD1	TRBV19	TGTGCCAGTAGCCCGGGGACAGGGGGCGAGGAGCTGTTTTTT	CASSPGTGGEELFF
TRBJ2-1	-	-	TRBV9	TGTGCCAGCAGCGTAACGACGACAAGATCTTACAATGAGCAGTTCTTC	CASSVTTTRSYNEQFF
TRBJ2-3	-	-	TRBV15	TGTGCCACGGGCAAAGACTCCCGGGGAGATACGCAGTATTTT	CATGKDSRGDTQYF
TRBJ1-1	few	-	TRBV10-3	TGTGCCATCAGTGAGTCGACAGTGAACACTGAAGCTTTCTTT	CAISESTVNTEAFF
TRBJ2-7	once	TRBD1	TRBV5-1	TGCGCCAGCAGCTCTGCTGGACAGGGATACTACGAGCAGTACTTC	CASSSAGQGYYEQYF
TRBJ1-2	-	-	TRBV6-6	TGTGCCAGCAGGGCGGCCTATGGCTACACCTTC	CASRAAYGYTF
TRBJ1-1	-	-	TRBV30	TGTGCCTGGAGTGTCCTCCCTATGAACACTGAAGCTTTCTTT	CAWSVLPMNTEAFF
TRBJ1-2	-	-	TRBV6-6	TGTGCCACCACACAGGGCTACGGCTACACCTTC	CATTQGYGYTF
TRBJ2-3	-	TRBD2	TRBV19	TGTGCCAGTGGGGGGGGAGTCCCAGGCACAGATACGCAGTATTTT	CASGGGVPGTDTQYF
TRBJ1-1	-	-	TRBV2	TGTGCCAGCAGCTACAAGACAGGCGAAGCTTTCTTT	CASSYKTGEAFF